This T cell receptor (beta chain) was sequenced for a study of T cell responses to AZD1222 COVID-19 vaccine. The germline V and J ends were trimmed by 7 bases and 5 bases, with 15 bases remaining between them. The CDR3 is made up of 13 amino acids. Germline V gives CDR1 SGHDN, CDR2 FVKESK. The data were produced by immunoSEQ multiplex PCR, yet TCRdb's version contains in-frame clones alone and is incomplete. The repertoire holds around 88,000 clones, with around 85% as singletons. The sample consisted of peripheral blood, taken on day 0 of AZD1222 vaccination. The chain is built from TRBV14 and TRBJ2-7, with TRBD1 as a possible D gene (6 bases). The TCR was taken from an adult in good health. The CDR3 DNA reads as TGTGCCAGCAAATCAGGGGACCTCCACGAGCAGTACTTC. Translating gives CASKSGDLHEQYF.